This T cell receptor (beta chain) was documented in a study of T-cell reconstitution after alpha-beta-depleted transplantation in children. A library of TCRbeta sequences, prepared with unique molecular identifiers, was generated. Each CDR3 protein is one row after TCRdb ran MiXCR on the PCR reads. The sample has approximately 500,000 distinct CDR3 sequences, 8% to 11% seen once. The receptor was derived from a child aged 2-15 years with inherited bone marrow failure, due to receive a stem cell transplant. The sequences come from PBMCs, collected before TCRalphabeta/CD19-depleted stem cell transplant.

This CDR3 reads CAMAAPADYNEQFF. CDR3 coding DNA: TGTGCCATGGCGGCACCAGCGGACTACAATGAGCAGTTCTTC. The gene calls are TRBV12-3 or TRBV12-4 and TRBJ2-1, with a possible D match to TRBD2 (5 bases). The CDR3 has 14 residues. Trimming pared 10 bases from V and 3 bases from J, leaving 16 bases between.